The present TCR beta chain was sequenced within a study of shared clonotypes between healthy human individuals. For the study at large: CD4 naive and memory got three plates each, CD8 naive two, CD8 memory one.

Genomic DNA of each subset was evenly split across several immunoSEQ plates. Profiling relied on immunoSEQ multiplex PCR, and the TCRdb table lists in-frame clones only, not all of them. The table has about 2.3 million clones, 85% to 95% seen once; the top ten hold approximately 0.4%. The CDR3 loop spans 15 amino acids. Germline CDR1 reads SGHTA; CDR2 reads FQGNSA. V shed 2 bases, J shed 4 bases, and the junction held 6 bases outside the gene matches. The clonotype originates from a man between 18 and 29 years old in good health. Some clones in this sample may be carry-over from other donors' samples. The sample comprised naive CD4+ T cells from PBMCs. Subset described: CD45RA+ positively selected. The chain uses TRBV7-2 and TRBJ2-5; TRBD2 matches at 8 bases. The CDR3 nucleotides read TGTGCCAGCAGCTTAAAACGGGAGGGCCGAGAGACCCAGTACTTC. This translates into CASSLKREGRETQYF.